This record covers a single TCR beta chain. This record comes from a study of T-cell reconstitution after alpha-beta-depleted transplantation in children. In germline, CDR1 is GTSNPN, CDR2 SVGIG (reference sequence). CDR3 length equals 15 residues. The V gene lost 0 bases and the J gene lost 0 bases, with 12 bases spanning the gap. Using unique molecular identifiers, the investigators prepared the TCRbeta library. One entry per CDR3 protein, called by TCRdb with MiXCR from the PCR reads. This table has 190,000 or so distinct CDR3 sequences, about 6.8% appearing once. The chain links TRBV30 to TRBJ2-7; D might be TRBD1 or TRBD2, each matching 6 bases. The clonotype comes from a human donor who donated a stem cell graft to a child with Wiskott-Aldrich syndrome. This specimen consisted of PBMCs from the stem cell graft donor, obtained from the stem cell graft. The CDR3 sequence is CAWSVGGPSSYEQYF. The CDR3 DNA follows: TGTGCCTGGAGTGTAGGGGGGCCGAGCTCCTACGAGCAGTACTTC.